This T cell receptor (beta chain) comes out of a study of Ad26.COV2.S vaccination and SARS-CoV-2 variants. Regarding treatment: roughly 19 received Ad26.COV2.S at low or high dose, single or two shots; several received placebo; per-sample allocation not given. At day 63 after the first vaccine or placebo injection, samples were drawn. The CDR3 spans 15 residues. With V trimmed by 5 bases and J by 5 bases, 8 bases remained unmatched. Germline V lookup: CDR1 SGHNT, CDR2 YENEEA. TCRdb keeps only in-frame clones here, not all; method: immunoSEQ multiplex PCR. The table records under 250,000 clones, approximately 90% of them present only once.

This chain uses TRBV11-3 with TRBJ2-3; 9 nucleotides line up with TRBD1. This material consisted of peripheral blood, taken in a trial of Ad26.COV2.S vaccine versus placebo. This TCR derives from a person between 18 and 59 years old who received the Ad26.COV2.S COVID-19 vaccine or a placebo. CDR3 protein: CASSLGTGNKDTQYF. The CDR3 DNA reads as TGTGCCAGCAGCCTCGGGACAGGGAATAAAGATACGCAGTATTTT.